Below are 21 T cell receptor beta chains sequenced from a single sample in a study. From the 5' RACE reads, TCRdb called clonotypes with MiXCR, one entry per CDR3 protein. The repertoire has about 32,000 distinct CDR3 sequences, about a quarter of them found once; the top ten carry 2% to 2.5%. The sorted Tregs were CD4+CD25+CD127-/low cells. The sequencing input was tumor-infiltrating Tregs sorted from the breast tumor. The receptors shown here come from a female donor with breast cancer.

The sample holds a few counts of this clonotype. V is TRBV20-1 and J is TRBJ2-1, with 7 bases lining up with TRBD1. The CDR3 is 14 residues long. CDR1 is DFQATT, CDR2 SNEGSKA, per germline (reference sequence). With V trimmed by 2 bases and J by 10 bases, 11 bases remained unmatched. The CDR3 region has the DNA TGCAGTGCTAGAAACAGGGGATCCACAAGGGAGCAGTTCTTC. This sequence encodes CSARNRGSTREQFF.

The genes are TRBV12-3 or TRBV12-4 and TRBJ2-1; 16 bases align to TRBD2. V gave up 5 bases and J gave up 8 bases; unmatched junction bases: 3. The CDR3 extends over 15 amino acids. CDR3 nucleotides: TGTGCCAGCAGTGGGACTAGCGGGAGGGCCCATGAGCAGTTCTTC. Residues: CASSGTSGRAHEQFF.

This clonotype was picked up many times. V usage is TRBV12-3 or TRBV12-4 and J usage is TRBJ2-1, with D perhaps TRBD2 (7 bases). V lost 10 bases and J lost 9, with 16 bases in between. CDR3 length: 12 amino acids. CDR3 sequence reads: CATRRGAGEQFF. The CDR3 DNA reads as TGTGCCACCCGACGGGGGGCGGGTGAGCAGTTCTTC.

Concerning this clonotype: It may be a read error: a sequence one base away is much more abundant. The chain joins TRBV6-5 to TRBJ2-6; D might be TRBD2 (6 bases). This CDR3 is 16 amino acids long. In germline, CDR1 is MNHEY, CDR2 SVGAGI. With 0 bases removed from V and 2 bases from J, the gap between germline ends came to 8 bases. CDR3 nucleotides: TGTGCCAGCAGTTACTCCGGGAGTGCTGGGGCCAACGTCCTGACTTTC. Protein product: CASSYSGSAGANVLTF.

This clonotype came up a few times. Just one base apart from a much larger clone, this may be a read error. This chain uses TRBV7-9 with TRBJ2-1, with 7 bases matching TRBD2. Germline trimming cut 7 bases from V and 5 bases from J; bases unmatched to any gene: 8. This CDR3 has 14 amino acids. CDR1 and CDR2 from the germline V gene are SEHNR and FQNEAQ (reference sequence). Here the CDR3 reads CASNMPGTNNEQFF. As DNA, the CDR3 is TGTGCCAGCAACATGCCCGGGACTAACAATGAGCAGTTCTTC.

This clonotype was recorded at least ten times. This sequence joins TRBV4-1 and TRBJ1-1; D is undetermined. The germline gives CDR1 MGHRA, CDR2 YSYEKL. The V and J ends lost 2 bases and 0 bases respectively, with 13 bases between them. The length of the CDR3 is 16 residues. The CDR3 here is CASSQLITVMNTEAFF. The CDR3 DNA reads TGCGCCAGCAGCCAACTCATCACAGTCATGAACACTGAAGCTTTCTTT.

This clonotype appeared many times. The V gene is TRBV7-8, the J gene TRBJ1-1; D not certain. The V gene lost 1 base and the J gene lost 0 bases, with 9 bases spanning the gap. Germline-derived CDR1 and CDR2 are SGHVS and FQNEAQ. This CDR3 spans 15 amino acids. The CDR3 loop reads CASSLDESMNTEAFF. Written as DNA, the CDR3 is TGTGCCAGCAGCTTAGATGAGAGCATGAACACTGAAGCTTTCTTT.

The sample holds many counts of this clonotype. V usage is TRBV9 and J usage is TRBJ2-1; possible D gene TRBD2, 5 bases. The V gene's germline CDR1 is SGDLS and CDR2 YYNGEE. The CDR3 is 16 amino acids. V lost 0 bases to trimming and J lost 9 bases, with 19 bases between them. CDR3 region: CASSVGPTGSAGEQFF. CDR3 DNA sequence: TGTGCCAGCAGCGTAGGCCCCACGGGTAGCGCGGGTGAGCAGTTCTTC.

V and J are TRBV6-5 and TRBJ1-2; 7 positions agree with TRBD1. Trimming took 6 bases from V and 8 from J; bases not matched to a gene: 9. The V gene's germline CDR1 is MNHEY and CDR2 SVGAGI. The CDR3 sequence is 13 residues long. The CDR3 DNA sequence: TGTGCCAGCAGCCAAGGACAGGTGAAAGGCTACACCTTC. Residues: CASSQGQVKGYTF.

This clonotype is termed medium-sized. The rearrangement joins TRBV29-1 to TRBJ1-1; no firm D call. The CDR3 contains 12 residues. V was cut by 7 bases and J by 0 bases, with 9 bases left in between. Germline lookup yields CDR1 SQVTM and CDR2 ANQGSEA. The CDR3 here is CSALQMNTEAFF. The CDR3 DNA reads TGCAGCGCCCTTCAGATGAACACTGAAGCTTTCTTT. The entire variable domain, with the rest obtained from reference TRBV29-1 and TRBJ1-1, is as follows: SAVISQKPSRDICQRGTSLTIQCQVDSQVTMMFWYRQQPGQSLTLIATANQGSEATYESGFVIDKFPISRPNLTFSTLTVSNMSPEDSSIYLCSALQMNTEAFFGQGTRLTVV.

This clonotype was counted ten times or more. The genes are TRBV7-2 and TRBJ2-3; D call uncertain. This CDR3 has 13 amino acids. Germline values: CDR1 SGHTA, CDR2 FQGNSA. The V end was cut by 3 bases, the J end by 0 bases, with 4 bases between. CDR3: CASSLGSTDTQYF. CDR3 nucleotides: TGTGCCAGCAGCTTGGGTAGCACAGATACGCAGTATTTT.

This clonotype has ten or more counts. This chain links TRBV13 with TRBJ2-7; D might be TRBD1 or TRBD2, each matching 5 bases. The germline V gene has CDR1 PRHDT and CDR2 FYEKMQ (reference sequence). The V gene lost 5 bases and the J gene lost 2 bases, with 13 bases spanning the gap. This CDR3 comprises 14 residues. The CDR3 DNA follows: TGTGCCAGCAGCCTCCGGGACGGTGCCTACGAGCAGTACTTC. Protein sequence: CASSLRDGAYEQYF.

This clonotype was detected ten times or more. This chain joins TRBV20-1 and TRBJ2-7; D is undetermined. Trimming shortened V by 5 bases and J by 0 bases, and 14 bases separated the two germline ends. The CDR3 sequence is 14 residues long. Per the germline V gene, CDR1 is DFQATT and CDR2 is SNEGSKA (reference sequence). CDR3 protein: CSASAKFDSYEQYF. The CDR3 nucleotides are TGCAGTGCTTCAGCCAAGTTTGACTCCTACGAGCAGTACTTC.

Ten or more counts support this clonotype. The chain joins TRBV9 to TRBJ2-3, with D possibly being TRBD1 (5 bases). The CDR3 loop spans 15 amino acids. Germline loops: CDR1 SGDLS, CDR2 YYNGEE. V gave up 3 bases and J gave up 0 bases, with 11 bases separating them. CDR3 sequence (DNA): TGTGCCAGCAGCGCTCGCAGGGTTAGCACAGATACGCAGTATTTT. It is translated as CASSARRVSTDTQYF.

The CDR3 here is CASSAGLTEAFF. Written as DNA, the CDR3 is TGTGCCAGCAGTGCGGGACTGACTGAAGCTTTCTTT. The genes are TRBV12-3 or TRBV12-4 and TRBJ1-1; D is perhaps TRBD1 (5 bases). V was shortened by 5 bases and J by 5 bases, with 9 bases between the two germline ends. This CDR3 contains 12 residues.

The CDR3 loop reads CASSRTGAAYGYTF. CDR3 coding DNA: TGTGCCAGCAGCCGAACAGGGGCCGCCTATGGCTACACCTTC. This sequence joins TRBV7-9 and TRBJ1-2, with 7 positions matching TRBD1. J gave up 4 bases and V 5 bases, and 7 bases lay outside the gene matches. This CDR3 is built from 14 residues. Germline CDR1 and CDR2: SEHNR and FQNEAQ (reference sequence).

This clonotype was observed many times. This chain uses TRBV6-5 with TRBJ2-3; D is unclear. This CDR3 is built from 12 residues. V was cut by 6 bases and J by 0 bases, with 4 bases left in between. Germline CDR1 is MNHEY and CDR2 is SVGAGI. This CDR3 reads CASRGSTDTQYF. DNA for the CDR3: TGTGCCAGCAGGGGGAGCACAGATACGCAGTATTTT.

This clonotype was observed once. A much larger clone differs by one base, so this may be a read error. This chain connects TRBV7-9 to TRBJ2-1; 8 bases line up with TRBD2. This CDR3 region has 14 residues. Germline V CDR1 and CDR2: SEHNR, FQNEAQ (reference sequence). In DNA, the CDR3 is TGTACCAGCAGTCGGGTAGCGGGATCGTATGAGCAGTTCTTC. Residues: CTSSRVAGSYEQFF.

This clonotype was picked up a small number of times. The rearrangement links TRBV15 to TRBJ2-6; D remains ambiguous. CDR1 and CDR2 from the germline V gene are LNHNV and YYDKDF (reference sequence). Trimming pared 3 bases from V and 4 bases from J, leaving 13 bases between. This CDR3 is 16 amino acids long. The DNA for the CDR3 is TGTGCCACCAGCAGGGACCCCAGGACGGGGGCCAACGTCCTGACTTTC. Its protein is CATSRDPRTGANVLTF.

This clonotype appeared once. Given a much more abundant clone one base away, this may be a read error. The rearrangement joins TRBV12-3 or TRBV12-4 to TRBJ2-1, with D maybe TRBD2 (6 bases). The CDR3 totals 14 residues. CDR3 in amino acids: CASSLAGAGWELFF. The DNA for the CDR3 is TGTGCCAGCAGTTTAGCGGGAGCGGGCTGGGAGCTGTTCTTC.

Here the CDR3 DNA reads TGTGCCAGCAGCCAAGTCGGGAGGGCCAGGGATGAGCAGTTCTTC. It codes for CASSQVGRARDEQFF. The V call is TRBV14, the J call TRBJ2-1, with 8 bases lining up with TRBD2. The CDR3 consists of 15 residues. Germline CDR1 SGHDN, CDR2 FVKESK. V shed 1 base, J shed 8 bases, and the junction held 7 bases outside the gene matches. The full variable domain, in which reference TRBV14 and TRBJ2-1 provide the parts outside the CDR3, is EAGVTQFPSHSVIEKGQTVTLRCDPISGHDNLYWYRRVMGKEIKFLLHFVKESKQDESGMPNNRFLAERTGGTYSTLKVQPAELEDSGVYFCASSQVGRARDEQFFGPGTRLTVL.